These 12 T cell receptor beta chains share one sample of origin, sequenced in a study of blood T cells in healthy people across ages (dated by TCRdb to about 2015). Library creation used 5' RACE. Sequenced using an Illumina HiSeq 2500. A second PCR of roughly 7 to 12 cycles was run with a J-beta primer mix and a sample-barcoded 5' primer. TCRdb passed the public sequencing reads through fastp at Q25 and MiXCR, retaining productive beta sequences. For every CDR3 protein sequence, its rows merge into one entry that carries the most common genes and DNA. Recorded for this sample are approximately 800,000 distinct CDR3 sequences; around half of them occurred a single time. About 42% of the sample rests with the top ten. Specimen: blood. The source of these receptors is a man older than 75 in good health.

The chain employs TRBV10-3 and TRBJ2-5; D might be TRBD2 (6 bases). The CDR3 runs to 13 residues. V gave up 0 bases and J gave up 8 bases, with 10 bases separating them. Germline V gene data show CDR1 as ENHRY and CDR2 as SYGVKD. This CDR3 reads CAISESWRETQYF. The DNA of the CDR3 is TGTGCCATCAGTGAGTCGTGGAGGGAAACCCAGTACTTC.

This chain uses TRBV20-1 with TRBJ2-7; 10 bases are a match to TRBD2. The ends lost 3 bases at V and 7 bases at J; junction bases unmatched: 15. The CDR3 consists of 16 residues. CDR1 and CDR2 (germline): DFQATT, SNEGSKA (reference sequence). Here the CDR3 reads CSASASLAGELWEQYF. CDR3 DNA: TGCAGTGCTAGTGCTTCCCTAGCGGGAGAATTGTGGGAGCAGTACTTC.

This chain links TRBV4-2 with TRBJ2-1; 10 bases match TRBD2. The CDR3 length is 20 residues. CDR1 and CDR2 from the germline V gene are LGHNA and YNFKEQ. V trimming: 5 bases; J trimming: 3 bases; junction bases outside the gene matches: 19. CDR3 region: CASSYPRLAGAVGYYNEQFF. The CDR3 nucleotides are TGTGCCAGCAGCTACCCCCGGCTAGCGGGAGCAGTAGGATACTACAATGAGCAGTTCTTC.

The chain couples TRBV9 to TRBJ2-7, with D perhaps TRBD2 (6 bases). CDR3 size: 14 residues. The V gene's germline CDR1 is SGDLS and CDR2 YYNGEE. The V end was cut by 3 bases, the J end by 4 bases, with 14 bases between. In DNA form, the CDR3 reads TGTGCCAGCAGCGGTTTCCCTGGAGGGTACGAGCAGTACTTC. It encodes CASSGFPGGYEQYF.

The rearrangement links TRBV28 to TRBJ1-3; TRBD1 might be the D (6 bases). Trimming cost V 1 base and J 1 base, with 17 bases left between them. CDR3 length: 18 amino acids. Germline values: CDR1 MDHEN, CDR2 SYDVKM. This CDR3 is CASSLSAGALGSGNTIYF. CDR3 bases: TGTGCCAGCAGTTTATCGGCAGGGGCCCTAGGTTCTGGAAACACCATATATTTT.

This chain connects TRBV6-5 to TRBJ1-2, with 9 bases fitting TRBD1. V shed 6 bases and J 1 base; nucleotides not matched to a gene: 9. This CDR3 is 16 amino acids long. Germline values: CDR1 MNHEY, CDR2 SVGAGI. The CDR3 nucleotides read TGTGCCAGCAGCTCCTTAGGGACAGGGATTAACTATGGCTACACCTTC. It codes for CASSSLGTGINYGYTF.

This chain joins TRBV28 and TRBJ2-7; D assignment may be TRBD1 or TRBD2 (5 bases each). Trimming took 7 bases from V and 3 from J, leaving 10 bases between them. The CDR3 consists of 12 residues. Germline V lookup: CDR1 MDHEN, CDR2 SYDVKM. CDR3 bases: TGTGCCAGCAAGGGGACCATCTACGAGCAGTACTTC. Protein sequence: CASKGTIYEQYF.

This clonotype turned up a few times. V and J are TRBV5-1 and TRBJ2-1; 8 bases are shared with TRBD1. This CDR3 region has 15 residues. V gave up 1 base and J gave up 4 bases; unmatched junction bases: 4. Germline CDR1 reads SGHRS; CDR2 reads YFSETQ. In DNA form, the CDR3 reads TGCGCCAGCAGCTTGTCGCGGGACAGGTACAATGAGCAGTTCTTC. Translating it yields CASSLSRDRYNEQFF.

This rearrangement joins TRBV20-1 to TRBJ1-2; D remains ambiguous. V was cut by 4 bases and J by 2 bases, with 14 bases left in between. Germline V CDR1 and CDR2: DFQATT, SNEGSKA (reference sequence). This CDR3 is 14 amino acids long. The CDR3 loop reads CSATRRENNYGYTF. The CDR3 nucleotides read TGCAGTGCTACCCGAAGGGAGAACAACTATGGCTACACCTTC.

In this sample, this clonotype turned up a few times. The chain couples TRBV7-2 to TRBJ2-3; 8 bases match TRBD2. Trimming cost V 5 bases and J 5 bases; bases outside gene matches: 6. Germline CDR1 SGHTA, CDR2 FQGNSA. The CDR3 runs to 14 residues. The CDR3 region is CASSPASGRDTQYF. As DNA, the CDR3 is TGTGCCAGCAGCCCGGCGAGCGGGAGAGATACGCAGTATTTT.

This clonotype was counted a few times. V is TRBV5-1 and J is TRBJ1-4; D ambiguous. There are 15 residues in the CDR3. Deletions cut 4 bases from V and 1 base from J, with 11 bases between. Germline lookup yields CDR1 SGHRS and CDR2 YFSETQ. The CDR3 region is CASSPSSGTNEKLFF. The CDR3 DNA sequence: TGCGCCAGCAGCCCATCTTCAGGAACTAATGAAAAACTGTTTTTT.

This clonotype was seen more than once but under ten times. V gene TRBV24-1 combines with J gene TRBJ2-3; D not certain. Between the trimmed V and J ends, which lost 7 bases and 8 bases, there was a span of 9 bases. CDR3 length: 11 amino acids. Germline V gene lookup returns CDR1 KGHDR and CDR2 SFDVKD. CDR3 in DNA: TGTGCCACCAGCCACTTGGTTACGCAGTATTTT. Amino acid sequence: CATSHLVTQYF.